This record covers a single T cell receptor (beta chain). These data come from a study of blood T cell repertoires in COVID-19. For the study at large: Acute and convalescent COVID-19 specimens originated in the United States, Italy and Spain. PBMCs, B-cell-depleted T cells, or T cells were the source of the cDNA or gDNA that made up the material.

Under the authors' procedure: Reference gene primer amplification in the assay estimated nucleated cell counts. Clones were sequenced by immunoSEQ multiplex PCR, and TCRdb holds only the in-frame ones, with some missing. Clone size and V and J calls were adopted from that table, with D and trimming inferred from the DNA. The table records more than 75,000 clones, about 83% of them present only once. This receptor was taken from a man in his thirties or forties with acute or convalescent COVID-19. The sequenced sample was peripheral blood.

CDR3 DNA: TGTGCCAGCAGTGAACTAGCGGGAGGGCAAGAGACCCAGTACTTC. It translates to CASSELAGGQETQYF. The chain links TRBV6-1 to TRBJ2-5, with TRBD2 matching 12 bases. Germline assignment: CDR1 MNHNS and CDR2 SASEGT. Trimming at V came to 2 bases and at J to 2 bases, leaving 0 bases not matched to a gene. The CDR3 has 15 amino acids.